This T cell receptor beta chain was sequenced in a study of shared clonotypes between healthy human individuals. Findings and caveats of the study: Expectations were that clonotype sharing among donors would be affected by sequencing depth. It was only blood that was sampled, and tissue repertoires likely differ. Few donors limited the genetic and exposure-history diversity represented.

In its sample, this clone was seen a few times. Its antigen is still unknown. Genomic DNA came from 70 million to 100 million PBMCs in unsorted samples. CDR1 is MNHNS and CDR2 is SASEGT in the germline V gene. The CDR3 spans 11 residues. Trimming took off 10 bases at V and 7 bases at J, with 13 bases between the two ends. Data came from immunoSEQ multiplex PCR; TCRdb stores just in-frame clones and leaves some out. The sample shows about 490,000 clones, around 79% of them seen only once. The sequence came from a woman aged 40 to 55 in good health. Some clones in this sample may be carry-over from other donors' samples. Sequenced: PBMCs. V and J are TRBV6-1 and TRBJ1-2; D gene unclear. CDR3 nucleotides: TGTGCCACACTTCCCTCGGGTGGCTACACCTTC. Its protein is CATLPSGGYTF.